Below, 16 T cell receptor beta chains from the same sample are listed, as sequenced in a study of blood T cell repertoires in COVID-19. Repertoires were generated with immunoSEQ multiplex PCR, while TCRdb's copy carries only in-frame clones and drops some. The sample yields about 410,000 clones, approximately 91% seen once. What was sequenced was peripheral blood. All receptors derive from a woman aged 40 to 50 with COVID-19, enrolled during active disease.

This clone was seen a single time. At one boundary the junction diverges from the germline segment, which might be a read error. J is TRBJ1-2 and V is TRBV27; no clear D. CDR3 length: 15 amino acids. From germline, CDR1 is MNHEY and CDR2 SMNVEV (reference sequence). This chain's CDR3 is CATSLRWTGNYGYTF. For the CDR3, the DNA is TGTGCCACCAGTTTACGCTGGACGGGGAACTATGGCTACACCTTC.

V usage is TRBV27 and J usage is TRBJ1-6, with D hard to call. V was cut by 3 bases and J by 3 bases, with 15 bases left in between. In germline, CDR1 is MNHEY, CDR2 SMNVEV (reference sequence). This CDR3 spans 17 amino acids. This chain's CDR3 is CASSLEDPGYYNSPLHF. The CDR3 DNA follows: TGTGCCAGCAGTTTGGAAGATCCAGGATACTATAATTCACCCCTCCACTTT.

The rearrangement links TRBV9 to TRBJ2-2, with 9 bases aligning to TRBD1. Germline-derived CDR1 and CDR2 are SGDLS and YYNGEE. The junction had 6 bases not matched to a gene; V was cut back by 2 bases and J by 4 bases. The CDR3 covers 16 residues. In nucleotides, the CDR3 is TGTGCCAGCAGCGTCGGACAGGGGCAGGTCACCGGGGAGCTGTTTTTT. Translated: CASSVGQGQVTGELFF.

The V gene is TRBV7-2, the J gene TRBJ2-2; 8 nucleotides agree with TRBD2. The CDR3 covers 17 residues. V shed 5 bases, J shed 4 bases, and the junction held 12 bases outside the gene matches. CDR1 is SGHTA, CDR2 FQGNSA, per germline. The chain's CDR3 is CASSTQGLAGGTGELFF. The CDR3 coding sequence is TGTGCCAGCAGCACCCAAGGACTAGCCGGGGGCACCGGGGAGCTGTTTTTT.

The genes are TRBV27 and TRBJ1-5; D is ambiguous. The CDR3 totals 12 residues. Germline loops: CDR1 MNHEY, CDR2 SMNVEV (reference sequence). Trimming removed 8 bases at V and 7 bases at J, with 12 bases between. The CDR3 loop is CASGHQEQPQHF. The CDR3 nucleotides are TGTGCCAGCGGCCACCAAGAACAGCCCCAGCATTTT.

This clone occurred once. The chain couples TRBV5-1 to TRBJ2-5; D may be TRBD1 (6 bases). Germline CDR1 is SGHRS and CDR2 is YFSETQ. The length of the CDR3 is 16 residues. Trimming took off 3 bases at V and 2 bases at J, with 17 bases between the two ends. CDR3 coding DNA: TGCGCCAGCAGCTCCCAAACCGGGACAATTCAAGAGACCCAGTACTTC. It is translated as CASSSQTGTIQETQYF.

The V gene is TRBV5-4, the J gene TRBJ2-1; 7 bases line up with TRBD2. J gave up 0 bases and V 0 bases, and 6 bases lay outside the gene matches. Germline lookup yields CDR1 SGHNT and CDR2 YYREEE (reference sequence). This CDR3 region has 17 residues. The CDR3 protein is CASSLGGLAASYNEQFF. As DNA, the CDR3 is TGTGCCAGCAGCTTGGGGGGTCTAGCGGCCTCCTACAATGAGCAGTTCTTC.

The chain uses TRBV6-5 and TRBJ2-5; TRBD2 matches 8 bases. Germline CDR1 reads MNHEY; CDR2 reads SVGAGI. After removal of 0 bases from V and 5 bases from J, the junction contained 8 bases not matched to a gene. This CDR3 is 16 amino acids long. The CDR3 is CASSYSLTSEGETQYF. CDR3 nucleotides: TGTGCCAGCAGTTACTCGCTGACTAGCGAGGGCGAGACCCAGTACTTC.

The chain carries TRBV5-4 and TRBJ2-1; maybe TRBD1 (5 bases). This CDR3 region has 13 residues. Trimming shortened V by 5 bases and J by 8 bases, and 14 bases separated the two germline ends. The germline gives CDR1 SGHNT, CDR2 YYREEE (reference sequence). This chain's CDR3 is CASSLGRVYEQFF. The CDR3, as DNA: TGTGCCAGCAGTCTGGGCAGGGTTTATGAGCAGTTCTTC.

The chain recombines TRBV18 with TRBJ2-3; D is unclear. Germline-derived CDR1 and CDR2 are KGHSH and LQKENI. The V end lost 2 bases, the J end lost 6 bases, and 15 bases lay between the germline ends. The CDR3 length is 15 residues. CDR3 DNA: TGTGCCAGCTCACCAGAGCGTTCCTTCGGGGATACGCAGTATTTT. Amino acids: CASSPERSFGDTQYF. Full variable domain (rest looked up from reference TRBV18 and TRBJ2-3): NAGVMQNPRHLVRRRGQEARLRCSPMKGHSHVYWYRQLPEEGLKFMVYLQKENIIDESGMPKERFSAEFPKEGPSILRIQQVVRGDSAAYFCASSPERSFGDTQYFGPGTRLTVL.

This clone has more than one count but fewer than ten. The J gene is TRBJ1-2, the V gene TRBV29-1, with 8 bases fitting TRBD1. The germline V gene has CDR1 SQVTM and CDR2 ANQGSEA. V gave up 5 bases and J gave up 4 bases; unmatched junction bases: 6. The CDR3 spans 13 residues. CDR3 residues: CSVRGQDGYGYTF. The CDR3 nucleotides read TGCAGCGTTAGGGGACAGGACGGCTATGGCTACACCTTC.

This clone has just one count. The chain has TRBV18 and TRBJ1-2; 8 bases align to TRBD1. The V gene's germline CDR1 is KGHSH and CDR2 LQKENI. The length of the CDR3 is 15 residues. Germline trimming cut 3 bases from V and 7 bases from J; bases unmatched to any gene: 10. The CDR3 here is CASSPGQGGDLGYTF. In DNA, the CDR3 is TGTGCCAGCTCACCTGGACAGGGTGGAGACCTTGGCTACACCTTC.

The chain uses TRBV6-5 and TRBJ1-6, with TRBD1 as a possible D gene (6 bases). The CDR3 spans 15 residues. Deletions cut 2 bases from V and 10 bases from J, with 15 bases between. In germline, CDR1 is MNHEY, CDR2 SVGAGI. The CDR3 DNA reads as TGTGCCAGCAGTTACGAATCCAGGGGAAGATCACCCCTCCACTTT. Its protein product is CASSYESRGRSPLHF.

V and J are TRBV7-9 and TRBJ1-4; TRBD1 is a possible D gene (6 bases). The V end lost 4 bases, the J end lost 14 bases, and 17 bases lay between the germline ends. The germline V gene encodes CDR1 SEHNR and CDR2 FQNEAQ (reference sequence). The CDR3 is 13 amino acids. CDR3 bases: TGTGCCAGCAGCTCCTATTGGGGGCAGGTGCTGTTTTTT. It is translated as CASSSYWGQVLFF.

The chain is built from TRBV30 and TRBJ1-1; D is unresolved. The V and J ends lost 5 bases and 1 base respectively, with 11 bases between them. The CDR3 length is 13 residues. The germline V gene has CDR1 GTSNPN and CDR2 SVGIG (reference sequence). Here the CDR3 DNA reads TGTGCCTGGTCCCCTCTCTGGAACACTGAAGCTTTCTTT. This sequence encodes CAWSPLWNTEAFF.

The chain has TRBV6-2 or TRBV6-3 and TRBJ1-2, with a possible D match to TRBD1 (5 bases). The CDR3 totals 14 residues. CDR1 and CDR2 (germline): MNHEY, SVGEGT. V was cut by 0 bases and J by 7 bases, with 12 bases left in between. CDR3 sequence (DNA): TGTGCCAGCAGTTACTCGGCAGGGATTGGTGGCTACACCTTC. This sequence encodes CASSYSAGIGGYTF.